This T cell receptor beta chain is drawn from a study of blood T cell repertoires in COVID-19. Study-wide context: T cells, B-cell-depleted T cells, or PBMCs supplied cDNA or gDNA.

TCRdb keeps only in-frame clones here, not all; method: immunoSEQ multiplex PCR. In the table there are about 48,000 clones, 85% to 90% of which are singletons. CDR1 is SGHNT and CDR2 is YYREEE in the germline V gene (reference sequence). The CDR3 is 15 amino acids. The junction had 9 bases not matched to a gene; V was cut back by 0 bases and J by 8 bases. Material: peripheral blood. The V call is TRBV5-4, the J call TRBJ1-2, with TRBD1 identical over 8 bases. This receptor was taken from a woman aged 60-70 years with acute or convalescent COVID-19. CDR3 nucleotides: TGTGCCAGCAGCTTGGCGGGCAGGGGGCGAGGAGGCTACACCTTC. Its protein is CASSLAGRGRGGYTF.